These T cell receptor beta chains were read from a single sample in a study of CD8+ T cells in alopecia areata. The assay was immunoSEQ multiplex PCR, and TCRdb's table has in-frame clones only and misses some. Here the sample spans some 190,000 clones, around 65% being singletons. The specimen was CD4+ T cells sorted from blood, collected at approximately week 42, from a patient treated with tofacitinib. These receptors were obtained from a human donor with alopecia areata. CDR3s include the opening cysteine and the closing phenylalanine or tryptophan. A D gene is named only where the DNA matches it firmly. Where a row states a size, it is once, few, many or the class of an expanded clone; other rows omit it.

TRBV29-1	TRBJ2-3	-	few	CSVEFGIPDTQYF	TGCAGCGTTGAATTTGGGATTCCAGATACGCAGTATTTT
TRBV4-1	TRBJ1-1	TRBD1	-	CASADRETTEAFF	TGCGCCAGCGCGGACAGGGAGACGACTGAAGCTTTCTTT
TRBV4-3	TRBJ2-1	-	-	CASSQGFMRQAGNEQFF	TGCGCCAGCAGCCAAGGGTTTATGAGACAGGCTGGCAATGAGCAGTTCTTC
TRBV29-1	TRBJ2-7	-	-	CSVGVPTGSSYEQYF	TGCAGCGTTGGGGTCCCCACAGGGAGTTCCTACGAGCAGTACTTC
TRBV5-1	TRBJ2-5	-	-	CASTRDRVPATQYF	TGCGCCAGCACCCGGGACCGAGTCCCAGCGACCCAGTACTTC
TRBV6-1	TRBJ1-2	-	few	CASSEQEGLYGYTF	TGTGCCAGCAGTGAACAGGAGGGCCTTTATGGCTACACCTTC
TRBV7-9	TRBJ1-1	-	-	CASSPGHSNTEAFF	TGTGCCAGCAGCCCGGGACATTCGAACACTGAAGCTTTCTTT
TRBV6-5	TRBJ2-2	-	-	CASSSNTGELFF	TGTGCCAGCAGTTCGAACACCGGGGAGCTGTTTTTT
TRBV30	TRBJ1-6	TRBD1	-	CAWSIPGTGDSPLHF	TGTGCCTGGAGCATACCCGGGACAGGGGATTCACCCCTCCACTTT
TRBV4-1	TRBJ1-5	TRBD1	-	CASSQVDRGDNQPQHF	TGCGCCAGCAGCCAAGTGGACAGGGGTGACAATCAGCCCCAGCATTTT
TRBV5-1	TRBJ1-6	-	-	CASSFESSYNSPLHF	TGCGCCAGCAGTTTTGAGAGCTCCTATAATTCACCCCTCCACTTT
TRBV27	TRBJ1-5	-	once	CASSLSKIQPQHF	TGTGCCAGCAGTTTGTCGAAAATCCAGCCCCAGCATTTT
TRBV27	TRBJ2-6	-	-	CASRTGVNVLTF	TGTGCCAGCAGAACAGGTGTAAACGTCCTGACTTTC
TRBV7-2	TRBJ1-6	-	-	CASSSPLDGSPLHF	TGTGCCAGCAGCTCGCCCCTCGATGGTTCACCCCTCCACTTT
TRBV30	TRBJ1-6	-	-	CAWKSPTGAKDSTLHF	TGTGCCTGGAAATCCCCAACGGGGGCTAAGGATTCCACCCTCCACTTT
TRBV27	TRBJ2-3	-	few	CASSLVGRISSTDTQYF	TGTGCCAGCAGTTTAGTGGGACGGATATCTAGCACAGATACGCAGTATTTT
TRBV7-2	TRBJ2-2	TRBD2	-	CASSFSGGNTGELFF	TGTGCCAGCAGCTTCTCGGGGGGGAACACCGGGGAGCTGTTTTTT
TRBV15	TRBJ2-7	TRBD1	once	CATSRGDRFAYEQYF	TGTGCCACCAGCAGAGGGGACAGATTCGCCTACGAGCAGTACTTC
TRBV29-1	TRBJ2-3	-	-	CSLSWTDTQYF	TGCAGCCTCTCTTGGACGGATACGCAGTATTTT
TRBV30	TRBJ2-1	TRBD2	-	CAWSGRLAAYNEQFF	TGTGCCTGGAGTGGGAGACTAGCAGCCTACAATGAGCAGTTCTTC
TRBV7-2	TRBJ2-2	-	-	CASSPWSGLGGGELFF	TGTGCCAGCAGCCCTTGGAGTGGACTCGGGGGAGGGGAGCTGTTTTTT
TRBV7-3	TRBJ1-1	-	-	CASSLTVNTEAFF	TGTGCCAGCAGCTTGACGGTGAACACTGAAGCTTTCTTT
TRBV7-7	TRBJ2-5	-	-	CASSLAGAGPGETQYF	TGTGCCAGCAGCTTAGCGGGAGCAGGCCCGGGGGAGACCCAGTACTTC
TRBV2	TRBJ2-2	TRBD1	-	CASSLRRGHTGELFF	TGTGCCAGCAGCCTCCGAAGGGGGCATACCGGGGAGCTGTTTTTT
TRBV29-1	TRBJ1-1	-	-	CSVDKWGPTRGTEAFF	TGCAGCGTCGACAAATGGGGGCCCACGAGAGGAACTGAAGCTTTCTTT
TRBV9	TRBJ2-7	-	-	CASSVGQISYEQYF	TGTGCCAGCAGCGTAGGCCAGATTTCCTACGAGCAGTACTTC
TRBV7-2	TRBJ1-2	TRBD1	-	CASSRSRTGGSYGYTF	TGTGCCAGCAGCCGATCCCGGACAGGCGGATCCTATGGCTACACCTTC
TRBV29-1	TRBJ2-7	TRBD2	-	CSVRTSGGGEQYF	TGCAGCGTTAGAACTAGCGGGGGCGGGGAGCAGTACTTC
TRBV7-2	TRBJ2-5	-	-	CASSFGALRETQYF	TGTGCCAGCAGCTTCGGGGCCCTCCGGGAGACCCAGTACTTC
TRBV29-1	TRBJ1-1	-	-	CSVRQIMNTEAFF	TGCAGCGTTCGACAGATCATGAACACTGAAGCTTTCTTT
TRBV12-5	TRBJ2-2	-	-	CASGLGLTGELFF	TGTGCTAGTGGTTTGGGACTCACCGGGGAGCTGTTTTTT